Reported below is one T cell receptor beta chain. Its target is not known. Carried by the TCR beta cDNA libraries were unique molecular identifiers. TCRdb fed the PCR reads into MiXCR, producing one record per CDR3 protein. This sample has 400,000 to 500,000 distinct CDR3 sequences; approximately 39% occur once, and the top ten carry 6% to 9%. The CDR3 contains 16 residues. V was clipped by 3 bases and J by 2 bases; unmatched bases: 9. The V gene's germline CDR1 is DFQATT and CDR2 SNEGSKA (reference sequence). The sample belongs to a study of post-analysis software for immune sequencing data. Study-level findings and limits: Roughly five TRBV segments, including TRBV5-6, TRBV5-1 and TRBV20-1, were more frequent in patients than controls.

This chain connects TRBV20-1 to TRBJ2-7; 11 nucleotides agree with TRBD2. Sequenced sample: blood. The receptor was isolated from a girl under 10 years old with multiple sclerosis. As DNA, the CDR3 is TGCAGTGCTAGTGCCCTAGCGGGAGGTAGCCCCTACGAGCAGTACTTC. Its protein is CSASALAGGSPYEQYF.